This T cell receptor beta chain emerged from a study of naive and memory T cell subsets. This clonotype was seen at least ten times. Its specificity is not known. The CDR3 consists of 14 residues. The V and J ends lost 7 bases and 7 bases respectively, with 15 bases between them. Germline-derived CDR1 and CDR2 are KGHDR and SFDVKD. The beta constant-region primer was an equimolar mix of two oligonucleotides covering TRBC1 and TRBC2. Ligated cDNA was amplified by four rounds of PCR with nested alpha and beta constant-region primers and SP2. TCRdb used MiXCR to reprocess the UMI-ligation and nested PCR reads, holding one entry per CDR3 protein. The table includes around 110,000 distinct CDR3 sequences, 35% to 40% detected once. Regarding the study as a whole: Naive and memory repertoire findings lacked a ground truth for validation. Over 95% of naive TCR sequences appeared only once after error correction, unlike memory subsets. A clonotype means one alpha or beta sequence, not an alpha/beta pair.

V usage is TRBV24-1 and J usage is TRBJ2-2; D call uncertain. Sequencing was performed on central memory CD4+ T cells from blood. The TCR originated in a human donor in good health. Here the CDR3 reads CATRRIGLDGELFF. The CDR3 DNA follows: TGTGCCACCAGGAGGATAGGATTGGACGGGGAGCTGTTTTTT.